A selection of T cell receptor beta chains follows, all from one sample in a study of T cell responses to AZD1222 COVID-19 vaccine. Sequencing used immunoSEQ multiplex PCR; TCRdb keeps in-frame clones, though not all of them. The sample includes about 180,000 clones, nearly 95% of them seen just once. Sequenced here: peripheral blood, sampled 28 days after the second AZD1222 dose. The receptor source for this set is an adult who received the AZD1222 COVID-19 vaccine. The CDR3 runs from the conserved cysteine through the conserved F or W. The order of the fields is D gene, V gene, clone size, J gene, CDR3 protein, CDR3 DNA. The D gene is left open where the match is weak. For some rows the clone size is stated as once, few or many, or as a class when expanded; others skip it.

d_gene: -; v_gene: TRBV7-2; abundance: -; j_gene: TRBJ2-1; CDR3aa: CASSLALLNNEQFF; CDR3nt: TGTGCCAGCAGCTTAGCGCTACTAAACAATGAGCAGTTCTTC
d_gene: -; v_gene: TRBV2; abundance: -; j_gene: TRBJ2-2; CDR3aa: CASSKSPVRAGPGQGELFF; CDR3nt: TGTGCCAGCAGTAAAAGCCCCGTAAGGGCGGGGCCCGGGCAAGGGGAGCTGTTTTTT
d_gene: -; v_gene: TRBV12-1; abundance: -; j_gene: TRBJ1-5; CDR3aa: CASSLTEWMGQPQHF; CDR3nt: TGTGCCAGCAGCTTAACCGAGTGGATGGGACAGCCCCAGCATTTT
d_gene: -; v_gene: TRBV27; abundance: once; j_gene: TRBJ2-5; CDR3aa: CAIEPPGPRKTQYF; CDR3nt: TGTGCCATTGAGCCTCCGGGACCCCGGAAGACCCAGTACTTC
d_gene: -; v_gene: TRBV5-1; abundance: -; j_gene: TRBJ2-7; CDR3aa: CASSQDPLSYEQYF; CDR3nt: TGCGCCAGCAGCCAAGACCCGTTGAGCTACGAGCAGTACTTC
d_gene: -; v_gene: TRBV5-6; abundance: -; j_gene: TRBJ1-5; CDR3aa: CASSLRQELQPQHF; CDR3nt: TGTGCCAGCAGCTTGCGGCAGGAACTTCAGCCCCAGCATTTT
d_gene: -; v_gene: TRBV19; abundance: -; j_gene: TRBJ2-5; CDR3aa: CASSIGEETQYF; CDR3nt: TGTGCCAGTAGTATAGGGGAAGAGACCCAGTACTTC
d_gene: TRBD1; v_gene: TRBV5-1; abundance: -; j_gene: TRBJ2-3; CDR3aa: CASSLRQGATTDTQYF; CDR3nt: TGCGCCAGCAGCTTGCGGCAGGGGGCGACCACAGATACGCAGTATTTT
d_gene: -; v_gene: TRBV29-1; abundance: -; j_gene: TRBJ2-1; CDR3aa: CSALGYGTHNEQFF; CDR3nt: TGCAGCGCCCTGGGGTACGGGACTCACAATGAGCAGTTCTTC
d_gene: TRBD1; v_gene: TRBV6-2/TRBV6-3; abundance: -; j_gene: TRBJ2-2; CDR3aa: CASRPGGYTGELFF; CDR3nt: TGTGCCAGCCGCCCAGGGGGCTACACCGGGGAGCTGTTTTTT
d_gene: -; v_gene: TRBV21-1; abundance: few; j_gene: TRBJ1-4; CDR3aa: CAPGSLFF; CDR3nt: TGTGCCCCCGGGAGCCTGTTTTTT
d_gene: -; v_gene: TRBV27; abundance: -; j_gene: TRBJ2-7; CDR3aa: CASSLRAYSPEQYF; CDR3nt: TGTGCCAGCAGTTTAAGGGCCTACTCTCCCGAGCAGTACTTC
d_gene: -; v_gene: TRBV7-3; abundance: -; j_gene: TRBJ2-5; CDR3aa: CASSLVWVEGQETQYF; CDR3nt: TGTGCCAGCAGCTTAGTTTGGGTGGAGGGCCAAGAGACCCAGTACTTC
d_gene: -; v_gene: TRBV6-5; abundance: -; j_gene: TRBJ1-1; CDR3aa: CASSSIYVGGTAFF; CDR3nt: TGTGCCAGCAGCTCCATTTATGTCGGCGGCACAGCTTTCTTT
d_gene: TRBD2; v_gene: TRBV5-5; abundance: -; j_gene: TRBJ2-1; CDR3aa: CASSLGLAVNEQFF; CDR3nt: TGTGCCAGCAGCTTGGGGCTAGCGGTCAATGAGCAGTTCTTC
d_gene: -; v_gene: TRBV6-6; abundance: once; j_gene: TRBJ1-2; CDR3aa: CASMRGLNYGYTF; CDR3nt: TGTGCCAGCATGCGTGGGCTTAACTATGGCTACACCTTC
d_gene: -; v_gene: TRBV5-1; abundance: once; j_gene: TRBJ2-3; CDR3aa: CASSFGNTDTQYF; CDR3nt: TGCGCCAGCAGCTTCGGTAACACAGATACGCAGTATTTT
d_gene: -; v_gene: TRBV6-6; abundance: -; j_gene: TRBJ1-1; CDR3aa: CASSGGNTEAFF; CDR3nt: TGTGCCAGCAGCGGGGGGAACACTGAAGCTTTCTTT
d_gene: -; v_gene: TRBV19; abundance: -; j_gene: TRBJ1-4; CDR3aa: CASKGQGFEKLFF; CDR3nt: TGTGCCAGCAAAGGCCAGGGGTTTGAAAAACTGTTTTTT
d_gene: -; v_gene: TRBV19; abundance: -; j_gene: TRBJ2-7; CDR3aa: CASRVSGAASYEQYF; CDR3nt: TGTGCCAGTAGAGTCTCGGGGGCTGCCTCCTACGAGCAGTACTTC
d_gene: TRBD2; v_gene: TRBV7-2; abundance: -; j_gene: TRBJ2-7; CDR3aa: CASRRLAGVYEQYF; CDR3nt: TGTGCCAGCCGCAGACTAGCGGGGGTCTACGAGCAGTACTTC
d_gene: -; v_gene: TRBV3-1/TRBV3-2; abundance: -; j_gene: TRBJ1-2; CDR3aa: CASSQDSNYGYTF; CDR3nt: TGTGCCAGCAGCCAAGATTCTAACTATGGCTACACCTTC
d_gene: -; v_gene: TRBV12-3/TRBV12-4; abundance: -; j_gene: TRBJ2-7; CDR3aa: CASSTGHPYEQYF; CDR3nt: TGTGCCAGCAGCACGGGACACCCCTACGAGCAGTACTTC
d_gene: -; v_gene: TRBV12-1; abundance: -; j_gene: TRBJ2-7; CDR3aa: CASSFGTEEDEQYF; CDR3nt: TGTGCCAGCAGCTTCGGCACAGAGGAGGACGAGCAGTACTTC
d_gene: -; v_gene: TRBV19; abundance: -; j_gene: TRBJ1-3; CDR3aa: CASRDRRSSGNTIYF; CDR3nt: TGTGCCAGTAGGGACCGCCGATCCTCTGGAAACACCATATATTTT
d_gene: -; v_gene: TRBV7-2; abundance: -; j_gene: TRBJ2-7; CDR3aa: CASSFGGQGYEQYF; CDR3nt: TGTGCCAGCAGCTTCGGGGGGCAGGGCTACGAGCAGTACTTC
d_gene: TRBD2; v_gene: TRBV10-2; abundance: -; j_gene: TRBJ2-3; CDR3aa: CASEAGGSDTQYF; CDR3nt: TGCGCCAGCGAGGCGGGAGGGTCAGATACGCAGTATTTT
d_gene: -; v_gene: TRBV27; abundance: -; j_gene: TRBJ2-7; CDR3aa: CASSLLGDKFSYEQYF; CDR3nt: TGTGCCAGCAGTTTATTAGGGGACAAATTCTCCTACGAGCAGTACTTC
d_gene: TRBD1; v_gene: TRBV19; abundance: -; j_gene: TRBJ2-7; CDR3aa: CASSGTGGYEQYF; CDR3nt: TGTGCCAGTAGTGGGACAGGGGGATACGAGCAGTACTTC
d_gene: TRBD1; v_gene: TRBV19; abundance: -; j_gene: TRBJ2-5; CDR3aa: CASSMGQGRIETQYF; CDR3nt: TGTGCCAGTAGTATGGGACAGGGAAGGATAGAGACCCAGTACTTC
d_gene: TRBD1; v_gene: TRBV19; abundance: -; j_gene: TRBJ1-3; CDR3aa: CASSISTGGASGNTIYF; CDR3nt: TGTGCCAGTAGTATTTCAACAGGGGGCGCATCTGGAAACACCATATATTTT
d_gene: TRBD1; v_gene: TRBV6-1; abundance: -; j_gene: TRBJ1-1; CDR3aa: CASSEGAGGNEAFF; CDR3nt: TGTGCCAGCAGTGAAGGAGCAGGGGGAAATGAAGCTTTCTTT
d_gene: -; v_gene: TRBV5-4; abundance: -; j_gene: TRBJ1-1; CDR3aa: CASSPQGRNTEAFF; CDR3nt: TGTGCCAGCAGCCCCCAGGGACGGAACACTGAAGCTTTCTTT
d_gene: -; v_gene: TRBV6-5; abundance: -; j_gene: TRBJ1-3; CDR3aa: CASSYDTNTIYF; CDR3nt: TGTGCCAGCAGTTACGATACTAACACCATATATTTT
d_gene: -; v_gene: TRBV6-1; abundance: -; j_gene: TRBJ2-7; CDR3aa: CASSPTYLDEQYF; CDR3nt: TGTGCCAGCAGCCCTACGTATTTGGACGAGCAGTACTTC
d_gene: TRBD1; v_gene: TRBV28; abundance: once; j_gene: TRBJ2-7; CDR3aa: CASSSTHSTGQGYEQYF; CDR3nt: TGTGCCAGCAGTTCAACACACTCCACGGGACAGGGGTACGAGCAGTACTTC
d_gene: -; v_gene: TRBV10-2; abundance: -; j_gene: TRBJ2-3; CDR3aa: CASRVLRTRSTDTQYF; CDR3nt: TGCGCCAGCAGGGTCCTAAGAACCCGTAGCACAGATACGCAGTATTTT
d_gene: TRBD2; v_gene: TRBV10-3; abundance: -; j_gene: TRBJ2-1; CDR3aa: CAITGGRENEQFF; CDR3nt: TGTGCCATCACTGGCGGGAGGGAGAATGAGCAGTTCTTC
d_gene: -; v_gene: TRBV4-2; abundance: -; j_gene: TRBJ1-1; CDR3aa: CASSQAEGGNTEAFF; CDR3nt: TGTGCCAGCAGCCAGGCGGAGGGGGGGAACACTGAAGCTTTCTTT
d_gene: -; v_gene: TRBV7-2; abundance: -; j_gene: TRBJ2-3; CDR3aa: CASSLRPSTDTQYF; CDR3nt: TGTGCCAGCAGCTTAAGACCCAGCACAGATACGCAGTATTTT